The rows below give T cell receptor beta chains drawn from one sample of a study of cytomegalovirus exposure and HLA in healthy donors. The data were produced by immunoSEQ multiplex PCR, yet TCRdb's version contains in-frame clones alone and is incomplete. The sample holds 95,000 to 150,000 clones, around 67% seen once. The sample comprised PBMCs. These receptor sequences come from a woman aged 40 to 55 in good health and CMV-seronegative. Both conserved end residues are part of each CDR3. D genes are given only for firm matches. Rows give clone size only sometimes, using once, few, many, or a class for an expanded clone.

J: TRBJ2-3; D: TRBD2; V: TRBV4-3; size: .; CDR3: CASSQEPAGLAGNTDTQYF; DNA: TGCGCCAGCAGCCAAGAACCTGCCGGGCTAGCGGGGAACACAGATACGCAGTATTTT
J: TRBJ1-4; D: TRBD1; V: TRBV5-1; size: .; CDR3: CASSPKGADEKLFF; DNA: TGCGCCAGCAGCCCAAAGGGGGCAGATGAAAAACTGTTTTTT
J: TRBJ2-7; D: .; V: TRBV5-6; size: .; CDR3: CASSEKQGFSSYEQYF; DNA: TGTGCCAGCAGCGAAAAACAGGGCTTTAGCTCCTACGAGCAGTACTTC
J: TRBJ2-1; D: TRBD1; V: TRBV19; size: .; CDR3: CASSLTGVGYNEQFF; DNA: TGTGCCAGTAGCCTAACAGGGGTCGGCTACAATGAGCAGTTCTTC
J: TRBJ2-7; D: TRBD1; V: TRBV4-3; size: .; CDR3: CASSQAGGFSQGAPVQYF; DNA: TGCGCCAGCAGCCAGGCCGGGGGTTTCAGCCAGGGGGCTCCAGTTCAGTACTTC
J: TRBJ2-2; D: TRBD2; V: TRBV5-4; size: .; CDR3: CASSGGLAINTGELFF; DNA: TGTGCCAGCAGCGGGGGACTAGCGATAAACACCGGGGAGCTGTTTTTT
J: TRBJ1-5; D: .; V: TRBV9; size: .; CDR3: CASSPGGGNQPQHF; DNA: TGTGCCAGCAGCCCCGGAGGGGGCAATCAGCCCCAGCATTTT
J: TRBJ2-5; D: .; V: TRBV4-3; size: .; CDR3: CASSQDFQEGETQYF; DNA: TGCGCCAGCAGCCAAGATTTCCAAGAGGGAGAGACCCAGTACTTC
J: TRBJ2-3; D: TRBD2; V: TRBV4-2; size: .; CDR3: CASSQDPSGTTDTQYF; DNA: TGTGCCAGCAGCCAAGATCCCAGCGGGACCACAGATACGCAGTATTTT
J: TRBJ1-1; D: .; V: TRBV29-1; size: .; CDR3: CSVDRTTEAFF; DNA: TGCAGCGTTGACAGGACAACTGAAGCTTTCTTT
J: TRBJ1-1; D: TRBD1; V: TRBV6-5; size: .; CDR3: CASSPTQQGNIEAFF; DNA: TGTGCCAGCAGTCCGACCCAACAGGGGAACATTGAAGCTTTCTTT
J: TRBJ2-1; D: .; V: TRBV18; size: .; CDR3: CASSPGSLEQFF; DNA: TGTGCCAGCTCACCAGGTTCGCTAGAGCAGTTCTTC
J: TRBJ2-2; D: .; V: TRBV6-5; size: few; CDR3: CASRPPGQNTGELFF; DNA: TGTGCCAGCAGGCCCCCGGGACAAAACACCGGGGAGCTGTTTTTT
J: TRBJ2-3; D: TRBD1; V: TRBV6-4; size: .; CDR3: CASSADRAGGTDTQYF; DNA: TGTGCCAGCAGTGCCGACAGGGCTGGGGGCACAGATACGCAGTATTTT
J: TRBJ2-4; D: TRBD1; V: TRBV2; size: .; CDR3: CARGDRVKNIQYF; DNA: TGTGCCAGAGGGGACAGAGTAAAAAACATTCAGTACTTC
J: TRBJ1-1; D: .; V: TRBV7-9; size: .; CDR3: CASSLEWSGTEAFF; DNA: TGTGCCAGCAGCCTGGAATGGTCGGGAACTGAAGCTTTCTTT
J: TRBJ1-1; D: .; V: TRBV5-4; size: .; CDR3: CASSLGQLNEAFF; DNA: TGTGCCAGCAGCCTAGGACAGTTGAATGAAGCTTTCTTT
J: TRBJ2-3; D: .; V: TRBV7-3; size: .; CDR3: CASSLGPAKGLDTQYF; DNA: TGTGCCAGCAGCTTAGGGCCGGCGAAGGGGCTCGATACGCAGTATTTT
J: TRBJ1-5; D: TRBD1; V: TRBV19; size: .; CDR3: CASSRGTGNNQPQHF; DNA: TGTGCCAGTAGTCGGGGGACAGGGAACAATCAGCCCCAGCATTTT
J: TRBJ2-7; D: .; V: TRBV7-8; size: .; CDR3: CASSLDNRGNEQYF; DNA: TGTGCCAGCAGCTTAGATAACCGGGGGAACGAGCAGTACTTC
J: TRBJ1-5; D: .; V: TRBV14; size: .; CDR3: CASSQEGGQPQHF; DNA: TGTGCCAGCAGCCAAGAGGGGGGTCAGCCCCAGCATTTT
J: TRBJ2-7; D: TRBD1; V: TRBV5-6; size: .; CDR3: CASSPDRDPYEQYF; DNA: TGTGCCAGCAGCCCGGACAGGGACCCCTACGAGCAGTACTTC
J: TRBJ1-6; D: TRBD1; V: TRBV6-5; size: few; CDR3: CASTKTGTENSPLHF; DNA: TGTGCCAGCACCAAGACCGGGACAGAAAATTCACCCCTCCACTTT
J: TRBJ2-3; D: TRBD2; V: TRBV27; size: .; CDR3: CASSTRSGTSGTDTQYF; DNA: TGTGCCAGCAGTACCCGGTCCGGGACTAGCGGTACAGATACGCAGTATTTT
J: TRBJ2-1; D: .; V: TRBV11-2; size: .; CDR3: CASSSYVVNEQFF; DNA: TGTGCCAGCAGCTCCTACGTAGTCAATGAGCAGTTCTTC
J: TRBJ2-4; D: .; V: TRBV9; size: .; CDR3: CASSVEDSGAGEGNIQYF; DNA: TGTGCCAGCAGCGTCGAGGACAGTGGTGCGGGGGAGGGAAACATTCAGTACTTC
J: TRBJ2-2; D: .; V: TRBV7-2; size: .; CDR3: CASNPGGLNTGELFF; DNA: TGTGCCAGCAACCCCGGAGGGCTGAACACCGGGGAGCTGTTTTTT
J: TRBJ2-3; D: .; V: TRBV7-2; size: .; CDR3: CASRRGFSTDTQYF; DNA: TGTGCCAGCAGGCGAGGGTTTAGCACAGATACGCAGTATTTT
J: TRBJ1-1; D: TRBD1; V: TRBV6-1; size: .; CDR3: CASSPRTGNTEAFF; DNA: TGTGCCAGCAGTCCGCGGACAGGGAACACTGAAGCTTTCTTT
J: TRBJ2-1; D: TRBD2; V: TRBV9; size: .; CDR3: CASSEASGDYNEQFF; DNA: TGTGCCAGCAGCGAGGCTAGCGGGGACTACAATGAGCAGTTCTTC
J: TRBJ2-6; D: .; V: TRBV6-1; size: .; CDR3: CASSEILTGANVLTF; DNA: TGTGCCAGCAGTGAAATTCTTACTGGGGCCAACGTCCTGACTTTC
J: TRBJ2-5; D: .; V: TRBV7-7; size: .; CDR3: CASSLGAGDQETQYF; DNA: TGTGCTAGCAGCTTAGGAGCAGGGGATCAAGAGACCCAGTACTTC
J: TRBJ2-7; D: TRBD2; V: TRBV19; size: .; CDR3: CASSRTSGAYEQYF; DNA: TGTGCCAGTAGTAGGACTAGCGGGGCCTACGAGCAGTACTTC
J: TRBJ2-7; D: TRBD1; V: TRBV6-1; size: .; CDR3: CASRGQAYEQYF; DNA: TGTGCCAGCAGGGGACAGGCCTACGAGCAGTACTTC
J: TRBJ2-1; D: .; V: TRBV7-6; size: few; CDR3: CASSPQGLGNNEQFF; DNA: TGTGCCAGCAGCCCCCAAGGCCTAGGAAACAATGAGCAGTTCTTC
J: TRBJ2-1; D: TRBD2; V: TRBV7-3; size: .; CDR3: CASSLSGGDYNEQFF; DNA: TGTGCCAGCAGCCTGAGCGGGGGGGACTACAATGAGCAGTTCTTC
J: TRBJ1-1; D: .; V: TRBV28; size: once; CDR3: CASSVLNTEAFF; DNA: TGTGCCAGCAGTGTACTAAACACTGAAGCTTTCTTT
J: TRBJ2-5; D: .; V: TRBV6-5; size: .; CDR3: CASSYSPGGRETQYF; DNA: TGTGCCAGCAGTTACTCCCCGGGGGGCCGGGAGACCCAGTACTTC
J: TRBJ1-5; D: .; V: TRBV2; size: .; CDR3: CASSAGVGSQPQHF; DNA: TGTGCCAGCAGTGCAGGGGTGGGTAGTCAGCCCCAGCATTTT
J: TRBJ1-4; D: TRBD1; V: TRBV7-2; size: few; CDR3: CASSSGRQGRMSGEKLFF; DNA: TGTGCCAGCAGCTCGGGAAGACAGGGGAGGATGTCAGGAGAAAAACTGTTTTTT
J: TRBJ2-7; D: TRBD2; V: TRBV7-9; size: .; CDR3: CASSLVLAGGSYEQYF; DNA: TGTGCCAGCAGCTTAGTCCTAGCGGGAGGCTCCTACGAGCAGTACTTC